This entry features one TCR beta chain sequence. Its target antigen remains unknown. The input lacks base qualities; no much larger clone sits a single base away. These data belong to a study of cytomegalovirus exposure and HLA in healthy donors (dated by TCRdb to about 2017). Turning to the overall study: An earlier analysis of roughly 570 of the donors reported about 300 Gb of sequence data and approximately 120 million unique TCR beta sequences obtained from 180 million or so T cells. On average, roughly 250,000 unique TCR beta nucleotide sequences were sequenced per donor among 398 genotyped donors of the cohort, with roughly 18% of those sequences being non-productive. Using immunosequencing, the study profiled T cell repertoires from 666 subjects and related those repertoires to cytomegalovirus serostatus. Donor age, sex, ethnicity and CMV serostatus were compiled alongside the repertoire data. Besides the first cohort of under 700 subjects, a separate validation cohort made up of 120 different subjects was used. Roughly 5 DR-DQ haplotypes were handled as single units for association and clustering, since linkage in the cohort was strong. The study aimed to test whether cataloging public T cell receptors could reveal signatures of past pathogen exposure. The genetic ancestry cluster associated with self-reported Caucasian donors included over 80% of the 300 to 400 genotyped donors. To predict cytomegalovirus infection status, the study combined high-throughput TCR immunosequencing, statistical association of individual TCRs with disease status, and machine learning. Every repertoire in the discovery cohort had been generated on one and the same sequencing platform. Rather than drawing on any new phenotypic data, the later analysis identified candidate immune exposures from TCR beta sequences and the way those sequences occurred across donors. HLA typing covered class I and class II loci at four-digit resolution. Genome-wide SNP genotypes for about 65% of the roughly 670 donors were used in a later genetic analysis, which treated that subset as a discovery cohort. An early release covering 500 to 750 HLA-typed donors comprised approximately 300 gigabases of sequencing data and around 80 million unique TCR sequences. To study patterns of TCR occurrence, a later analysis re-analyzed previously published TCR beta repertoires from just over 650 donors and added high-resolution HLA genotyping. An earlier analysis of roughly 580 of the donors used high-throughput TCR beta sequencing to judge whether each TCR beta V gene segment behaved as functional or pseudogenic. Typing coverage varied by locus: about 629-630 donors for A, B, C, DRB1 and DQB1; approximately 500 for DQA1; more than 600 for DPA1; 450 to 480 for DPB1. Study-level results and caveats: Assigning TCR associations to individual alleles was difficult when HLA alleles, especially DR and DQ, strongly co-occurred. Three of the identified cytomegalovirus-associated TCR beta chains were confirmed in vitro to be specific for cytomegalovirus antigens. The sequencing pipeline was judged likely to have produced a cluster of highly shared sequence variants as a technical artifact. The classifier was reported to diagnose cytomegalovirus status with high specificity and sensitivity in both the original cohort and the validation cohort. Because the 87-base-pair reads could not distinguish some IMGT-functional V segments, including TRBV6-2 and TRBV6-3, those segments were excluded. Correlated functional status among segregating V segments might be attributable to linkage disequilibrium, but an unknown experimental factor could not be ruled out. Because HLA typing was missing for some donors at each locus, association tests included only the typed subset. A further reported finding was that TCR beta sequences accurately predicted the HLA-A and HLA-B alleles for most subjects in the first cohort. In this cohort, only TCR beta chains were sequenced, and detectable features were limited by the absence of alpha or paired-chain data. A later analysis found that HLA-associated TCR beta chains were more clonally expanded and had lower generation probabilities than equally common non-associated chains. Over 15 rarely observed V segments, including chromosome 9 orphons, were excluded from the earlier analysis of several hundred of the donors because counts were too low. At a false discovery rate of 0.05, a later analysis linked 16,951 TCR beta sequences to specific HLA alleles. The presence/absence analyses assumed that sequencing depth was roughly uniform across donors, and that assumption may not be true. V-gene and J-gene trimming of TCR beta chains was associated with a missense DCLRE1C variant in a later genetic analysis, and the association was replicated in an independent cohort. For the cohort, immune exposure information was limited to CMV serostatus. According to the authors, the approach could potentially be generalized to other disease states and immunological phenotypes. According to a later analysis, parvovirus B19, influenza, CMV and Epstein-Barr virus appeared linked to several top co-occurrence clusters. In the study, some 160 TCR beta chains were listed as associated with cytomegalovirus. In a later genetic analysis, fewer N-insertions in productive TCRs were reported among donors in an Asian-associated ancestry cluster than the roughly 700-donor mean. While some public TCRs were present in many individuals, most TCR sequences turned up only very rarely across donors. Most CMV-associated TCR beta chains appeared to be HLA-restricted in a later analysis, and the HLA associations seemed to be driven largely by CMV exposure. A later analysis found that TCR association rates varied across HLA loci, with DRB1 alleles showing the most associated TCRs and HLA-C alleles the fewest. In an earlier analysis of several hundred of the donors, most TCR beta V segments were observed in productive rearrangements about 87% or about 30% of the time, broadly matching IMGT annotations.

The library was prepared using the immunoSEQ multiplex PCR assay. The multiplex PCR relied on a mix of 60 forward primers for TCR Vbeta segments and 13 reverse primers for TCR Jbeta segments. Amplification of the CDR3 region of rearranged TCR beta genes was performed with a multiplex PCR assay on genomic DNA. On the Illumina HiSeq System, the amplified TCR beta libraries were sequenced as 87-base-pair reads. On the authors' methods: Across the 700 or so repertoires, a later analysis counted 80 million or so unique TCR beta chains, 9 million to 14 million of which were shared by at least two donors. Raw reads were error-corrected and collapsed into unique sequences with a nearest-neighbor algorithm that merged closely related sequences to remove PCR and sequencing errors. To assign V, D and J gene segments, CDR3 sequences were aligned to IMGT reference sequences. Each retained sequence needed at least a six-nucleotide match to both a V gene segment and a J gene segment. A rearrangement was called productive if the CDR3 had no stop codons and remained in frame with V and J, and every other rearrangement was called non-productive. CDR3 was defined according to IMGT convention as the region running from the second conserved V-encoded cysteine to the conserved J-encoded phenylalanine. In an earlier analysis of more than 550 of the donors, sequences lacking an unambiguous match to a single V gene segment were excluded. An earlier analysis of roughly 590 of the donors called V segments functional above 56.7% productive rearrangements and segregating when the between-donor standard deviation exceeded 5%. A statistical classification framework was developed to diagnose cytomegalovirus status using the catalog of TCR beta chain sequences. V and J gene assignment, in a later analysis, came from comparing TCR nucleotide sequences with IMGT/GENE-DB human TR gene sequences. Using the TCRdist pipeline, a later analysis assigned CDR3 sequences along with most-parsimonious VDJ recombination scenarios. A later analysis defined each TCR beta chain by its CDR3 amino acid sequence plus V-gene family, and excluded reads lacking a unique V-gene family. In a later analysis, 450 to 600 highly shared, low-generation-probability nucleotide sequences were removed to address suspected cross-contamination and a sequencing artifact. A later analysis calculated a clonal expansion index for each public chain from normalized within-repertoire ranks of inferred template counts. In a later analysis, generation probabilities were computed using a VDJ recombination model fitted to out-of-frame rearrangements, and the results were checked against IGoR. Hypergeometric tests were used in a later analysis to score TCR-TCR, TCR-HLA and TCR-CMV co-occurrence, with a repertoire-size bias correction applied to the TCR pairs. In a later analysis, false discovery rates were estimated by permuting HLA or CMV assignments 20 times. In a later analysis, co-occurring TCRs were grouped using DBSCAN, and TCRdist sequence similarity was added for clustering within HLA-allele-positive subsets. Repertoires with fewer than 30,000 or more than 120,000 public chains, plus five repertoires with anomalous nucleotide sharing, were excluded from co-occurrence clustering. The immuneACCESS repertoire file appears here via TCRdb, limited to in-frame rearrangements. These files lack a portion of the clones; in checked studies, under half of the deficit traces to unresolved V genes, and the cause of the others is not known. D and trimming come from the DNA, and the V and J calls and clone size come from that table. The sample records about 140,000 clones, around 80% of which are singletons. The top ten hold around 10% of the sample.

The trim is 1 base for V and 3 bases for J, with a gap of 13 bases between the germline ends. The CDR3 holds 15 amino acids from the cysteine to the phenylalanine. Here the CDR3 DNA is all that survives: 45 bases in frame from base 1. Reading the germline V gene (reference sequence) gives CDR1 SEHNR and CDR2 FQNEAQ. The cohort was made up of roughly 670 healthy bone marrow donors. At the time of sampling, all cohort members were nominally healthy, though unrecorded immune exposures were likely present. The donor was CMV seropositive and was included in the group of some 290 seropositive cohort members. Each donor provided a peripheral blood sample, and peripheral blood mononuclear cells were used for TCR beta sequencing. The Qiagen DNeasy Blood Extraction Kit was used to extract genomic DNA from the blood cell samples.

The TCR comes from a man aged 18 to 29 in good health and CMV-seropositive. The chain couples TRBV7-9 to TRBJ2-7; a tentative D call is TRBD2 (6 bases match). Sequenced input: PBMCs. The nucleotide sequence reads TGTGCCAGCAGCTTAGGTCCAGAGGGAGGCTACGAGCAGTACTTC. It translates as CASSLGPEGGYEQYF.